Given below is one T cell receptor (beta chain) in context. Under the authors' procedure: For nucleated cells, counts were estimated from reference gene primer amplification. The repertoire was sequenced with immunoSEQ multiplex PCR; TCRdb's copy has only in-frame clones and lacks some. V, J and clone size reflect that table, while D and trimming were determined from the DNA. Altogether 130,000 to 150,000 clones are present, 60% to 85% being singletons, with the ten largest covering roughly 2%. The source of the sample is a study of blood T cell repertoires in COVID-19. For the study at large: COVID-19 samples collected from the United States, Italy and Spain covered acute and convalescent phases. Sample material is recorded as cDNA or gDNA derived from T cells, B-cell-depleted T cells, or PBMCs.

This CDR3 has 14 amino acids. V dropped 4 bases and J dropped 6 bases, with 16 bases sitting between them. The germline gives CDR1 SQVTM, CDR2 ANQGSEA. The TCR comes from a woman between 55 and 75 years old with acute or convalescent COVID-19. Material: peripheral blood. The chain uses TRBV29-1 and TRBJ2-1, with D perhaps matching TRBD2 (6 bases). The CDR3 sequence is CSVVSGLKGNEQFF. The CDR3 DNA reads TGCAGCGTTGTTAGCGGCTTGAAGGGCAATGAGCAGTTCTTC.